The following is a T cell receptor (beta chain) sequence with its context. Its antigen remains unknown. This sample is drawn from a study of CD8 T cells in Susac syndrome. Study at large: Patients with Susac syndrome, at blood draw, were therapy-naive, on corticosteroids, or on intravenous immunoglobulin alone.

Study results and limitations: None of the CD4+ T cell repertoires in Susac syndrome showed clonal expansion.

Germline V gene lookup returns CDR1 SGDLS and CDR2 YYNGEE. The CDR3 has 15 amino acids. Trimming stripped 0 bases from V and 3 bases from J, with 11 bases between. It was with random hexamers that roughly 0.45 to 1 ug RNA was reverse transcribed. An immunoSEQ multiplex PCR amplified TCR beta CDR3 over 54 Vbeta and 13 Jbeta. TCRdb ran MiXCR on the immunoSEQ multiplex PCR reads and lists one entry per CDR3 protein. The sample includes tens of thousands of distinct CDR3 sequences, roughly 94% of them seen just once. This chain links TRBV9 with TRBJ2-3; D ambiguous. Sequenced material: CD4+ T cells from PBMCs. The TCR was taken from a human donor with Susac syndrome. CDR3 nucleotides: TGTGCCAGCAGCGTAGCCCTTATGCAGACAGATACGCAGTATTTT. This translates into CASSVALMQTDTQYF.